The entry below describes one TCR beta chain. Its antigen is not identified. The run of the v3.0 immunoSEQ assay was at survey level. Per-sample sequencing targets were roughly 35,000-55,000 T-cell genomes. The table came from immunoSEQ multiplex PCR; TCRdb's copy has only in-frame clones and leaves some out. Counted here are tens of thousands of clones, under 90% occurring once; the ten biggest clones make up around 3.1%. These data are taken from a study of long-term antiretroviral therapy in people with HIV. Looking at the study overall: A decade or so separates the oldest specimens from the later 2015 immediate-ART recommendation. Study results and limitations: Following ART, diversity rose but still fell short of transplant donor controls. The study found narrower CDR3 length ranges in HIV repertoires than in controls.

The V end lost 6 bases, the J end lost 1 base, and 7 bases lay between the germline ends. The length of the CDR3 is 13 residues. Germline lookup yields CDR1 ENHRY and CDR2 SYGVKD. The sequence was collected from a woman in her forties or fifties with HIV. This sequence joins TRBV10-3 and TRBJ1-3; D unresolved. The source was unsorted PBMCs, collected 1.9 years after starting antiretroviral therapy. The CDR3 reads CAIRRGSGNTIYF. The CDR3 DNA sequence: TGTGCCATCAGGCGGGGTTCTGGAAACACCATATATTTT.